The text below deals with one T cell receptor beta chain. Its antigen target is currently unknown. Base qualities were left out, and no much larger clone turns up one base away. The germline V gene supplies CDR1 MDHEN and CDR2 SYDVKM. Its CDR3 holds 16 amino acids, cysteine through phenylalanine. Only the CDR3 part of the read is kept: 48 bases, read in frame from the first base. The V end loses 7 bases and the J end loses 0 bases, and a stretch of 19 bases separates them. TCR CDR3 regions were amplified from genomic DNA by multiplex PCR using the deep immunoSEQ assay. For each cell subset, the extracted genomic DNA was distributed evenly across all wells of several immunoSEQ 96-well plates, and each plate served as one replicate. For sorted subsets, approximately 190 ng genomic DNA, equal to approximately 30,000 T cell genomes, was loaded into each replicate PCR. Purified libraries were measured with a Qubit 3.0 fluorometer, size-checked on a Bioanalyzer 2100, and measured again with the KAPA Library Quantification kit. Each immunoSEQ 96-well plate was sequenced on its own single-read 150-cycle Illumina NextSeq 550 flow cell. Per the authors' processing: Because the immunoSEQ output included only junctional sequences and no quality scores, the filtering could not be the same as the filtering used for full-length reads. To assign V/J genes and CDR3, sequences were annotated against IMGT germline references using PyIR, a Python wrapper for IgBLAST v1.9. Reads were filtered out if the reads had weak V/J assignments (E-value above 1e-6), no CDR3, stop codons, out-of-frame junctions, or ambiguous translated residues. V3J clonotypes were defined as sequences sharing an identical inferred V gene, J gene, and CDR3 amino acid sequence. The percentage overlap between two repertoires was calculated by dividing the number of shared unique clonotypes by the size of the smaller repertoire. Three approaches were used to assess repertoire richness: RTK rarefaction, the Chao1 estimator, and Recon v2.1 estimates of unobserved clonotypes. Generation probabilities were computed with OLGA for all TCRbeta clonotypes obtained by the gDNA method from several donors. Entries here come from immuneACCESS through TCRdb and include only in-frame sequences with V and J called. Some clones fail to appear in such tables; in the studies checked, an unresolved V gene covers under half of the shortfall, and the cause of the remainder is unknown. Clone size and the V and J calls come from that table; the DNA yielded D and trimming. The sample data list some 1.5 million clones, and around 97% of these were observed just once. The top ten constitute more than 0.9% of the sample.

The donors were healthy, HIV-negative adults with no recently reported acute infections or vaccinations. Every donor was a Caucasian adult residing in Nashville, Tennessee, USA. CD4+ T cells were enriched through magnetic negative selection, after which naive cells were positively selected on CD45RA and the remaining negative fraction served as the memory subset. Blood was collected by leukapheresis, and PBMCs were isolated by Ficoll-Histopaque density gradient centrifugation and then cryopreserved in liquid nitrogen vapor phase. Analytical flow cytometry was used to check the purity and quantity of each magnetically sorted T cell population. From each sorted fraction, genomic DNA was isolated and quantified by UV absorbance on a Nanodrop 2000c. These data belong to a study of shared clonotypes between healthy human individuals (dated by TCRdb to 2019 to 2021). Regarding the complete study: The cohort comprised a couple of women and a few men aged 18 to 49 years. For each donor, three plates each were used for CD4 naive and CD4 memory, two plates were used for CD8 naive, and one plate was used for CD8 memory. To estimate repertoire size and how much clonotypes are shared between individuals, the study performed deep sequencing of blood TCR repertoires from roughly five healthy adults. Per donor, leukapheresis produced somewhere between about 0.85 and 10 billion PBMCs. Libraries were prepared and TCR repertoires were sequenced by different laboratories using diverse techniques, in order to increase sequencing depth and limit assay-specific biases. Study-wide findings and limitations: Sampling was limited to blood, and TCR repertoires in tissue likely differ from TCR repertoires in blood. Pairwise subsampling indicated that sequencing depth was expected to affect the degree of clonotype sharing among donors. Larger estimated clonotype richness was generally found for naive subsets than for memory subsets. Higher generation probabilities were observed for clonotypes shared by all four sorted-subset donors than for non-shared clonotypes. The genetic and exposure-history diversity represented was limited by the small number of donors. Even with the large sequencing depth, rarefaction of the sorted-subset datasets indicated that sequencing was incomplete. About 4.5% of naive CD4, 3.5% of naive CD8, roughly 2.5% of memory CD4, and approximately 0.39% of memory CD8 clonotypes were shared across a few donors.

This receptor was identified in a man aged 30 to 45 in good health. The rearrangement combines TRBV28 with TRBJ2-7; the D gene is unclear. Sequenced input: naive CD4+ T cells sorted from blood. Explained via the paper, the cell subset or site label denotes: CD45RA+ positively selected. The bases read TGTGCCAGCATTTCGAATGGTAGTCCGAACTCCTACGAGCAGTACTTC. It codes for CASISNGSPNSYEQYF.